Shown below are 12 T cell receptor beta chains from a single sample sequenced in a study of OX40 agonist ivuxolimab in advanced cancers. Sequencing was performed with immunoSEQ multiplex PCR; in TCRdb, only in-frame clones are kept and a portion is missing. The sample yields some 73,000 clones, 86% seen once. Specimen: CD4+ or CD8+ T cells sorted from blood, collected in a trial of the OX40 agonist ivuxolimab. The receptor source for this set is an adult with an advanced solid tumor such as melanoma, head and neck, liver or kidney cancer.

The rearrangement joins TRBV11-2 to TRBJ2-2; TRBD2 matches at 8 bases. Germline V gene lookup returns CDR1 SGHAT and CDR2 FQNNGV. With 0 bases clipped from V and 7 bases from J, the junction kept 4 bases outside the gene matches. This CDR3 comprises 15 residues. In nucleotides, the CDR3 is TGTGCCAGCAGCTTAGACGGGAGGGCCGGCGGGGAGCTGTTTTTT. It is translated as CASSLDGRAGGELFF.

V is TRBV10-3 and J is TRBJ1-2; TRBD1 might be the D (5 bases). Germline V gene lookup returns CDR1 ENHRY and CDR2 SYGVKD. V shed 4 bases and J shed 4 bases, with 13 bases lying between them. CDR3 length: 14 residues. CDR3: CAISARGEFYGYTF. CDR3 DNA sequence: TGTGCCATCAGTGCGAGGGGAGAATTCTATGGCTACACCTTC.

The table lists this clone with a few counts. This sequence joins TRBV27 and TRBJ2-3; the match to TRBD2 covers 10 bases. Trimming took 5 bases from V and 1 from J; bases not matched to a gene: 15. The CDR3 is 19 residues long. CDR1 is MNHEY and CDR2 is SMNVEV in the germline V gene (reference sequence). CDR3 protein: CASSALWGLASRGTDTQYF. Here the CDR3 DNA reads TGTGCCAGCAGTGCTCTCTGGGGACTAGCGTCCAGGGGCACAGATACGCAGTATTTT.

The chain uses TRBV5-1 and TRBJ1-1; 10 bases are a match to TRBD1. The CDR3 is 15 amino acids. With 4 bases clipped from V and 1 base from J, the junction kept 4 bases outside the gene matches. Germline V CDR1 and CDR2: SGHRS, YFSETQ. This CDR3 is CASSPWTGGNTEAFF. The CDR3 nucleotides are TGCGCCAGCAGCCCCTGGACAGGGGGGAACACTGAAGCTTTCTTT.

As regards this clone: The same CDR3 can be traced to other DNA sequences in this sample. The chain joins TRBV19 to TRBJ2-7; D may correspond to TRBD1 or TRBD2 (5 bases each). The CDR3 runs to 17 residues. Looked up from germline, CDR1 is LNHDA and CDR2 is SQIVND (reference sequence). The V and J ends lost 3 bases and 0 bases respectively, with 18 bases between them. CDR3 protein: CASSIGYRDGYSYEQYF. In DNA form, the CDR3 reads TGTGCCAGTAGTATTGGGTACCGGGACGGTTACTCCTACGAGCAGTACTTC.

This chain links TRBV18 with TRBJ1-6; 9 nucleotides align to TRBD1. J lost 10 bases, V lost 3 bases, and 4 bases had no gene match. CDR1 KGHSH and CDR2 LQKENI come from the germline V gene. CDR3 size: 14 residues. The CDR3 protein is CASSPDRGGSPLHF. The CDR3 DNA reads TGTGCCAGCTCACCCGACAGGGGGGGATCACCCCTCCACTTT.

The chain is built from TRBV15 and TRBJ2-7; D is perhaps TRBD1 (6 bases). The germline gives CDR1 LNHNV, CDR2 YYDKDF (reference sequence). The CDR3 is made up of 18 amino acids. V dropped 0 bases and J dropped 6 bases, with 24 bases sitting between them. The CDR3: CATSRDSDRWDTGGEQYF. CDR3 DNA: TGTGCCACCAGCAGAGATTCAGATCGTTGGGACACAGGAGGCGAGCAGTACTTC. Together with reference TRBV15 and TRBJ2-7, the CDR3 gives the full variable domain: DAMVIQNPRYQVTQFGKPVTLSCSQTLNHNVMYWYQQKSSQAPKLLFHYYDKDFNNEADTPDNFQSRRPNTSFCFLDIRSPGLGDTAMYLCATSRDSDRWDTGGEQYFGPGTRLTVT.

The rearrangement joins TRBV7-3 to TRBJ2-1; D not certain. The V end was cut by 6 bases, the J end by 0 bases, with 12 bases between. CDR3 size: 15 residues. Looked up from germline, CDR1 is SGHTA and CDR2 is FQGTGA. The CDR3 sequence is CASREDASSYNEQFF. The CDR3 DNA follows: TGTGCCAGCAGAGAAGACGCGAGCTCCTACAATGAGCAGTTCTTC. Full variable domain (remainder filled in from reference TRBV7-3 and TRBJ2-1): GAGVSQTPSNKVTEKGKYVELRCDPISGHTALYWYRQSLGQGPEFLIYFQGTGAADDSGLPNDRFFAVRPEGSVSTLKIQRTERGDSAVYLCASREDASSYNEQFFGPGTRLTVL.

The sample holds a few counts of this clone. This sequence joins TRBV29-1 and TRBJ1-1; D is uncertain. This CDR3 has 11 residues. The ends were cut back, 6 bases at V and 7 bases at J, with 12 bases in the middle. Germline V CDR1 and CDR2: SQVTM, ANQGSEA. CDR3 sequence reads: CSVINKVEAFF. CDR3 bases: TGCAGCGTGATCAATAAAGTTGAAGCTTTCTTT. Full variable domain (outside the CDR3, taken from reference TRBV29-1 and TRBJ1-1): SAVISQKPSRDICQRGTSLTIQCQVDSQVTMMFWYRQQPGQSLTLIATANQGSEATYESGFVIDKFPISRPNLTFSTLTVSNMSPEDSSIYLCSVINKVEAFFGQGTRLTVV.

The V gene is TRBV4-2, the J gene TRBJ2-7; TRBD2 aligns across 11 bases. Per the germline V gene, CDR1 is LGHNA and CDR2 is YNFKEQ. The CDR3 loop spans 15 amino acids. V lost 4 bases, J lost 2 bases, and 4 bases stayed unmatched. This CDR3 is CASSPLAGGAYEQYF. The CDR3 DNA sequence: TGTGCCAGCAGCCCTTTAGCGGGAGGGGCCTACGAGCAGTACTTC.

The genes are TRBV29-1 and TRBJ2-3, with D perhaps matching TRBD1 (6 bases). CDR1 is SQVTM and CDR2 is ANQGSEA in the germline V gene. Between the trimmed V and J ends, which lost 3 bases and 3 bases, there was a span of 10 bases. This CDR3 contains 13 residues. This chain's CDR3 is CSVEGARTDTQYF. As DNA, the CDR3 is TGCAGCGTTGAGGGGGCCCGGACAGATACGCAGTATTTT.

V is TRBV27 and J is TRBJ2-1, with a weak D call TRBD2 (6 bases). The V end lost 5 bases, the J end lost 0 bases, and 14 bases lay between the germline ends. The CDR3 is made up of 16 amino acids. The germline gives CDR1 MNHEY, CDR2 SMNVEV (reference sequence). The DNA for the CDR3 is TGTGCCAGCAGTCCGCGACTAGGGGCCTCCTACAATGAGCAGTTCTTC. It yields the protein CASSPRLGASYNEQFF.